This T cell receptor beta chain was captured in a study of tumor-infiltrating lymphocytes in primary liver carcinoma. This clonotype was detected only a few times. Co-extraction of RNA and DNA was performed on roughly 20-31 mg of unsorted bulk tissue. Using a constant-region primer together with ProtoScript II reverse transcriptase, TCR beta cDNA was made from around 500 ng of total RNA. It was through three nested multiplex PCR rounds of slightly modified ARM-PCR that TCR beta libraries arose. Researchers ran the first two PCR rounds for approximately 10 cycles each with TRBV1-TRBV30 forward primers and a C-beta reverse primer. TCRdb re-derived calls from the multiplex PCR reads in MiXCR, one entry per CDR3 protein. The sample includes more than 70,000 distinct CDR3 sequences, more than 65% of them seen just once. V was cut by 7 bases and J by 4 bases, with 20 bases left in between. CDR1 SQVTM and CDR2 ANQGSEA come from the germline V gene. The length of the CDR3 is 14 residues.

V is TRBV29-1 and J is TRBJ2-7; D is unclear. The sample consisted of liver tumor tissue from sampling region 1. Subset given: tumor region T1, superior pole. This clonotype was obtained from a man in his forties or fifties with primary liver carcinoma and hepatitis B virus infection. The CDR3, as DNA: TGCAGCGCTACTGTGACCGTGGGAATGTACGAGCAGTACTTC. Translating gives CSATVTVGMYEQYF.